This T cell receptor beta chain was sequenced in a study of radiotherapy plus CTLA-4 blockade in lung cancer. Broader study findings: Radiotherapy was combined with ipilimumab, and tumor-derived TCR clones then expanded in blood.

The assay was immunoSEQ multiplex PCR, and TCRdb's table has in-frame clones only and misses some. The data show approximately 94,000 clones, 82% seen once. The CDR3 has 15 residues. V lost 1 base to trimming and J lost 0 bases, with 10 bases between them. The germline V gene has CDR1 SGHNT and CDR2 YYREEE (reference sequence). Comments on this clone: The target antigen is unknown.

Chemo-refractory metastatic non-small-cell lung cancer patients underwent focal radiation alongside CTLA-4 blockade with ipilimumab. The clonotype originates from a human donor with non-small cell lung cancer that progressed on radiotherapy plus ipilimumab. The chain recombines TRBV5-4 with TRBJ1-1; D gene unclear. The material was peripheral blood, obtained from a patient treated with radiotherapy plus ipilimumab. The CDR3 DNA sequence: TGTGCCAGCAGCTTGCGCCTTGGGGTGAACACTGAAGCTTTCTTT. Residues: CASSLRLGVNTEAFF.